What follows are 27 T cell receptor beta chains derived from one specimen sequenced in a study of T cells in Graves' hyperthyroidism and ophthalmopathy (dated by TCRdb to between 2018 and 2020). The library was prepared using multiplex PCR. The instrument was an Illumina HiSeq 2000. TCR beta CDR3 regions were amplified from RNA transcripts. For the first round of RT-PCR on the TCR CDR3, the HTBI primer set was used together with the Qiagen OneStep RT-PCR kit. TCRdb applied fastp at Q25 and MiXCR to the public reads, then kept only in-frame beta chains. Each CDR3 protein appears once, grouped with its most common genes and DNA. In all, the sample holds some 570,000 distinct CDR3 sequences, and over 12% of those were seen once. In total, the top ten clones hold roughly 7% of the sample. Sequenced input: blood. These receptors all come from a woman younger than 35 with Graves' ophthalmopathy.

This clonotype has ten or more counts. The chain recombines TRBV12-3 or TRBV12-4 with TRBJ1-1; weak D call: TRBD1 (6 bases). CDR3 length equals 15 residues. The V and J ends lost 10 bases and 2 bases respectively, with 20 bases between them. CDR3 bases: TGTGCCACTGATCTGGGGGGGGCCAGCAACACTGAAGCTTTCTTT. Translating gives CATDLGGASNTEAFF.

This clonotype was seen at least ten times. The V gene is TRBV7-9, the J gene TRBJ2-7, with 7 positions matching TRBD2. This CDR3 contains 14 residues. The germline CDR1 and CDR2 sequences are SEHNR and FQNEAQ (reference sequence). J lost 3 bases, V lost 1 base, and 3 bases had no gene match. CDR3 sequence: CASSLGGSGYEQYF. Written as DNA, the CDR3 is TGTGCCAGCAGCTTAGGCGGGAGTGGCTACGAGCAGTACTTC.

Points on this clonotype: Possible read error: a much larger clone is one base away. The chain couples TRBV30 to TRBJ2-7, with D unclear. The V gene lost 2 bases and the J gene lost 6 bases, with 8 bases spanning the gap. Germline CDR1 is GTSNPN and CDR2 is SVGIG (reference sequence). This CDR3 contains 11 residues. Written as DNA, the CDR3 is TGTGCCTGGAGTCTCACCTGCGAGCAGTACTTC. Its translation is CAWSLTCEQYF.

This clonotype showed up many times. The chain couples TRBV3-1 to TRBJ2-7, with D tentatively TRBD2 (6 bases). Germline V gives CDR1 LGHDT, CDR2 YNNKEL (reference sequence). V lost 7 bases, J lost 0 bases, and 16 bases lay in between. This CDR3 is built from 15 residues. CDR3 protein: CASNQAGASSYEQYF. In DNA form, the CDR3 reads TGTGCCAGCAATCAAGCGGGCGCCAGCTCCTACGAGCAGTACTTC.

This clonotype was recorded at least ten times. The CDR3 is CASSLTSGVAGELFF. The CDR3 DNA reads TGTGCCAGCAGTTTAACTAGCGGCGTGGCCGGGGAGCTGTTTTTT. The V call is TRBV12-3 or TRBV12-4, the J call TRBJ2-2; 8 bases align to TRBD2. This CDR3 region has 15 residues. V lost 2 bases, J lost 6 bases, and 5 bases stayed unmatched.

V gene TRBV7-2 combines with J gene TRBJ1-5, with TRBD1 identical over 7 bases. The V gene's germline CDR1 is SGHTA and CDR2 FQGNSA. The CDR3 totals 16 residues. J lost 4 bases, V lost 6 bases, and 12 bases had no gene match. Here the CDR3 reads CASSRIAGGRNQPQHF. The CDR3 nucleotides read TGTGCCAGCAGTCGAATCGCAGGGGGGAGAAATCAGCCCCAGCATTTT.

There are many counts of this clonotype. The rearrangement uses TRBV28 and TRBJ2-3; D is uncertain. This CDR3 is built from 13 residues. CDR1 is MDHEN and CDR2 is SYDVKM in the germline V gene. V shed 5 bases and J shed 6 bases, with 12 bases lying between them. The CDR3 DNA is TGTGCCAGCAGTGGTGTGGCCTTGGATACGCAGTATTTT. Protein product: CASSGVALDTQYF.

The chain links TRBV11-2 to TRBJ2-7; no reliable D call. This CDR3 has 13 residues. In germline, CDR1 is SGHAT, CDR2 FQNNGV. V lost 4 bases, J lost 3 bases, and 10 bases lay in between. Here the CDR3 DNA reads TGTGCCAGCAGCTATCTGCGGTACTACGAGCAGTACTTC. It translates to CASSYLRYYEQYF. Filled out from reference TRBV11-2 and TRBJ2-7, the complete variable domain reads EAGVAQSPRYKIIEKRQSVAFWCNPISGHATLYWYQQILGQGPKLLIQFQNNGVVDDSQLPKDRFSAERLKGVDSTLKIQPAKLEDSAVYLCASSYLRYYEQYFGPGTRLTVT.

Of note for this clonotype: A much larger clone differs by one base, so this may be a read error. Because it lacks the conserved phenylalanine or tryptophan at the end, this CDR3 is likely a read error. CDR3 residues: CASSEDLSNQPQHL. In DNA form, the CDR3 reads TGTGCCAGCAGTGAAGACCTTAGCAATCAGCCCCAGCATTTA. V gene TRBV6-1 combines with J gene TRBJ1-5, with D unresolved. Germline assignment: CDR1 MNHNS and CDR2 SASEGT. The CDR3 is made up of 14 amino acids. Deletions cut 1 base from V and 0 bases from J, with 4 bases between.

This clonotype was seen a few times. The CDR3 DNA sequence: TGTGCTAGTGGTTTGGTCTTAGCCGGGACTAGCGGGAAGGCTGTCTCTGGGGCCAACGTCCTGACTTTC. As protein: CASGLVLAGTSGKAVSGANVLTF. V and J are TRBV12-5 and TRBJ2-6; TRBD2 aligns across 13 bases. CDR1 is LGHNT, CDR2 FRNRAP, per germline. The CDR3 loop spans 23 amino acids. With V trimmed by 0 bases and J by 0 bases, 14 bases remained unmatched.

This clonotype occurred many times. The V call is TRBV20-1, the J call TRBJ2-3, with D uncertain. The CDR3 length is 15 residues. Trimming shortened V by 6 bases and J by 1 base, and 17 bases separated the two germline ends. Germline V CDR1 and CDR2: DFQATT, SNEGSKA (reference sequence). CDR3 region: CSAHQVYPGTDTQYF. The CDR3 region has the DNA TGCAGTGCCCACCAGGTGTACCCGGGCACAGATACGCAGTATTTT.

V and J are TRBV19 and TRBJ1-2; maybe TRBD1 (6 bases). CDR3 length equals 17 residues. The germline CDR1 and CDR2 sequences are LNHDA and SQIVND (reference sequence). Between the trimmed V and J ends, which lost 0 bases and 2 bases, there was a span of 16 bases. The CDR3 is CASSIDLLGTLNYGYTF. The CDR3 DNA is TGTGCCAGTAGTATAGATCTCCTCGGGACACTGAACTATGGCTACACCTTC. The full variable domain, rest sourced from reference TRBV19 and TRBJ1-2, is DGGITQSPKYLFRKEGQNVTLSCEQNLNHDAMYWYRQDPGQGLRLIYYSQIVNDFQKGDIAEGYSVSREKKESFPLTVTSAQKNPTAFYLCASSIDLLGTLNYGYTFGSGTRLTVV.

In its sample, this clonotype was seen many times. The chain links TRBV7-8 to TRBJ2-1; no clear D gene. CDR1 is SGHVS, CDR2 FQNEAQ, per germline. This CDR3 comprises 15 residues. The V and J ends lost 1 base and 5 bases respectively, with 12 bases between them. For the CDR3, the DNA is TGTGCCAGCAGCTTAGGTATTCGGCAGCACAATGAGCAGTTCTTC. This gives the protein CASSLGIRQHNEQFF.

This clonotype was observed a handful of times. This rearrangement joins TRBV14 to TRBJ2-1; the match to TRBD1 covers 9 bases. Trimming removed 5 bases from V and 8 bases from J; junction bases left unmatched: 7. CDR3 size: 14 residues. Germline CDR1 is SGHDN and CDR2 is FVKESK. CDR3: CASSSDRGGDEQFF. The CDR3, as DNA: TGTGCCAGCAGCTCAGACAGGGGGGGGGATGAGCAGTTCTTC. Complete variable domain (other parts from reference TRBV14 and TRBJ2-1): EAGVTQFPSHSVIEKGQTVTLRCDPISGHDNLYWYRRVMGKEIKFLLHFVKESKQDESGMPNNRFLAERTGGTYSTLKVQPAELEDSGVYFCASSSDRGGDEQFFGPGTRLTVL.

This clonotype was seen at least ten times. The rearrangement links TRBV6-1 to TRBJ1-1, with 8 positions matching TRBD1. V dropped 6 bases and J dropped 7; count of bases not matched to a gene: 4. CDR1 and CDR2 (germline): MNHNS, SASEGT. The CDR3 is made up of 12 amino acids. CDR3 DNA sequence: TGTGCCAGCAGAGGACAGGGTCTTGAAGCTTTCTTT. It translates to CASRGQGLEAFF.

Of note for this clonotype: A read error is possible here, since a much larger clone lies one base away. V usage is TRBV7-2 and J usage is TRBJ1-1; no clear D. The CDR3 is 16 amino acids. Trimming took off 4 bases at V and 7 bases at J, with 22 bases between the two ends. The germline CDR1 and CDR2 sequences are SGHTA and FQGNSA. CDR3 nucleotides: TGTGCCAGCAGCTCAGCCTCACCGCGACACCTAATTGAAGCTTTCTTT. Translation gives CASSSASPRHLIEAFF.

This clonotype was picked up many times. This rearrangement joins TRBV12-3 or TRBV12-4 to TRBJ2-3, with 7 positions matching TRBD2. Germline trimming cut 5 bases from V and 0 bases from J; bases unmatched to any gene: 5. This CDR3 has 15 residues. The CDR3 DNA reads TGTGCCAGCAGTCTGAGACTAGCCAGCACAGATACGCAGTATTTT. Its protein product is CASSLRLASTDTQYF.

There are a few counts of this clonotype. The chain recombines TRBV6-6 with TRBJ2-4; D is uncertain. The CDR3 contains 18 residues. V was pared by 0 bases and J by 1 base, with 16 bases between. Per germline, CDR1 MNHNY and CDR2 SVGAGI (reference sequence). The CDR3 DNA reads TGTGCCAGCAGTTACTCTTCGGCGACCGATAATGCCAAAAACATTCAGTACTTC. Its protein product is CASSYSSATDNAKNIQYF.

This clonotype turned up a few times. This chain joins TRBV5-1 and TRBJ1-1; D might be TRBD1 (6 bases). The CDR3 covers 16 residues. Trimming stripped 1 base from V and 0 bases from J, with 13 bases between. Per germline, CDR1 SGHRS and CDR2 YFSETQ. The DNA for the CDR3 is TGCGCCAGCAGCTTGTATTTAGCAGGGGTGAACACTGAAGCTTTCTTT. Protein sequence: CASSLYLAGVNTEAFF.

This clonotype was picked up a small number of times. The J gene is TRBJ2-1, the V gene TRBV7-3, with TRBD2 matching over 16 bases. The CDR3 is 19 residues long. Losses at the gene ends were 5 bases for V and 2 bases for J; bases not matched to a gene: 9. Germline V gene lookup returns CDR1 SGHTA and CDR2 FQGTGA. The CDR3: CASSPTGTSGRVTYNEQFF. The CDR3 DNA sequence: TGTGCCAGCAGCCCCACCGGGACTAGCGGGAGGGTTACCTACAATGAGCAGTTCTTC.

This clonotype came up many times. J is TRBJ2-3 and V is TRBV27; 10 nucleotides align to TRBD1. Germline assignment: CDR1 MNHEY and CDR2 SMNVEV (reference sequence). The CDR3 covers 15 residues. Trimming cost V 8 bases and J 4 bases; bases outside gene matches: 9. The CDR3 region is CASSDRDRGSDTQYF. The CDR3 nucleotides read TGTGCCAGCTCCGACCGGGACAGGGGATCAGATACGCAGTATTTT.

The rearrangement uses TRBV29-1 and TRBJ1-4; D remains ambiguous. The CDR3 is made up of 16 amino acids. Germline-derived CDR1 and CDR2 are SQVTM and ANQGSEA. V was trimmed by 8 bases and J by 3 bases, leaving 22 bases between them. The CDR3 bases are TGCAGCCTACCACCATCCCAGGTCGTGGCTAATGAAAAACTGTTTTTT. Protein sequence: CSLPPSQVVANEKLFF.

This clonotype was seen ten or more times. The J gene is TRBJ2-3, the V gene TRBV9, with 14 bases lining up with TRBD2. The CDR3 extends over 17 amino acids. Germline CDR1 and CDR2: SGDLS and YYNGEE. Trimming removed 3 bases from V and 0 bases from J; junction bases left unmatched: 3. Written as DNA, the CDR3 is TGTGCCAGCAGCGCCGGACTAGCGGGAGGAAGCACAGATACGCAGTATTTT. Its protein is CASSAGLAGGSTDTQYF.

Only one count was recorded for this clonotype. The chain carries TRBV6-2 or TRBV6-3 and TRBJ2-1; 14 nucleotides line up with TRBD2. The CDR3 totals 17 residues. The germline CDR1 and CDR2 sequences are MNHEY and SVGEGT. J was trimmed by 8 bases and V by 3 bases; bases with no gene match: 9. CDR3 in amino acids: CASSYTPGLAGVDEQFF. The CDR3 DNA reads TGTGCCAGCAGTTATACACCGGGACTAGCGGGGGTCGATGAGCAGTTCTTC.

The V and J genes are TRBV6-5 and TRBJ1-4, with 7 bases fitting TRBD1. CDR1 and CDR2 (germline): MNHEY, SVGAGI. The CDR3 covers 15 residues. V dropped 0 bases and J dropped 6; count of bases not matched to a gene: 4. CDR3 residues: CASSYSGGDDEKLFF. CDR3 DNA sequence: TGTGCCAGCAGTTACTCAGGGGGCGATGATGAAAAACTGTTTTTT.

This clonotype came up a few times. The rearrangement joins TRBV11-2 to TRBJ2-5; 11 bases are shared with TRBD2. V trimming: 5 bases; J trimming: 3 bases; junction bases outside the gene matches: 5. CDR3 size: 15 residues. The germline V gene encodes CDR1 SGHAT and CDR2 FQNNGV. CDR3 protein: CASSHAGLAEETQYF. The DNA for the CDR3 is TGTGCCAGCAGCCATGCGGGACTAGCGGAAGAGACCCAGTACTTC.

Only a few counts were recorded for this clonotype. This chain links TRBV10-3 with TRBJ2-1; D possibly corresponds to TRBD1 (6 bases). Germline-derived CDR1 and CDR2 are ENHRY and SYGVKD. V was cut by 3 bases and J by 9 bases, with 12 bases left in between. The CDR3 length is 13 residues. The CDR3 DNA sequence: TGTGCCATCAGTGAACGAGGGGGTGGTGAGCAGTTCTTC. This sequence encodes CAISERGGGEQFF.